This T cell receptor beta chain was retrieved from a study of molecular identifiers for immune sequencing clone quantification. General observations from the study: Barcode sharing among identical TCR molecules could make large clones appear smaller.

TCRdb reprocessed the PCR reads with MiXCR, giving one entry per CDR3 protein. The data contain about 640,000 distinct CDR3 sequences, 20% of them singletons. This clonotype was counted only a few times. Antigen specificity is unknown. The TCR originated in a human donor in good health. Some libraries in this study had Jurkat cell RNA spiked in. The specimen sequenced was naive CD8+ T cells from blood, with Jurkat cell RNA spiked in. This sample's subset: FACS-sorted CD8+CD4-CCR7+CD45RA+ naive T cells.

The CDR3 region is CASSLIASGGNTEAFF. CDR3 DNA sequence: TGTGCCAGCAGTTTAATTGCGTCAGGGGGCAACACTGAAGCTTTCTTT. This rearrangement joins TRBV27 to TRBJ1-1; 8 bases line up with TRBD1. The CDR3 covers 16 residues. Germline lookup yields CDR1 MNHEY and CDR2 SMNVEV (reference sequence). Germline trimming cut 2 bases from V and 2 bases from J; bases unmatched to any gene: 7.